These T cell receptor beta chains were read from a single sample in a study of Graves' ophthalmopathy and Graves' hyperthyroidism. One entry per CDR3 protein, called by TCRdb with MiXCR from the multiplex PCR reads. The repertoire includes around 400,000 distinct CDR3 sequences, roughly 20% of them detected once, and 3% sits in the top ten. The sample taken for sequencing was peripheral blood. These receptors were taken from a woman aged 18-29 years with stable Graves' hyperthyroidism. CDR3s include the opening cysteine and the closing phenylalanine or tryptophan.

V: TRBV11-2
J: TRBJ1-2
CDR3: CASSLDDYGYAF

V: TRBV5-1
J: TRBJ2-1
CDR3: CASRPRDRDNEQFF

V: TRBV10-3
J: TRBJ2-7
CDR3: CAISGGLAGKGEQYF

V: TRBV6-5
J: TRBJ1-1
CDR3: CASKGGGMNTEAFF

V: TRBV9
J: TRBJ1-2
CDR3: CASSFRTGGFDYGYTF

V: TRBV24-1
J: TRBJ2-6
CDR3: CATSDSRDTLANVLTF

V: TRBV20-1
J: TRBJ1-5
CDR3: CSALNRGNQPQHF

V: TRBV18
J: TRBJ1-2
CDR3: CASSPLVPNYGYTF

V: TRBV6-1
J: TRBJ2-7
CDR3: CASRKGPGSGSPEQYF

V: TRBV30
J: TRBJ1-6
CDR3: CAWSRQVNSPLHF

V: TRBV19
J: TRBJ1-5
CDR3: CASTRDRGGQPQHF

V: TRBV10-3
J: TRBJ1-1
CDR3: CAISADRGNTEAFF

V: TRBV20-1
J: TRBJ2-4
CDR3: CSAILQGGRGIQYF

V: TRBV7-9
J: TRBJ2-7
CDR3: CASSFSQGDEQYF

V: TRBV6-1
J: TRBJ2-2
CDR3: CASSGYPGGTGELFF

V: TRBV27
J: TRBJ1-1
CDR3: CASSTPFSGRNTEAFF

V: TRBV3-1
J: TRBJ2-1
CDR3: CASSPPPSLTSGSHYNEQFF

V: TRBV30
J: TRBJ2-7
CDR3: CAWRDRGPREQYF

V: TRBV7-8
J: TRBJ2-5
CDR3: CASSSWGEPDWTQYF

V: TRBV6-2/TRBV6-3
J: TRBJ1-2
CDR3: CASSYVPGQGEYAAYGYTF

V: TRBV12-3/TRBV12-4
J: TRBJ1-5
CDR3: CASSLQGVGQPQHF

V: TRBV24-1
J: TRBJ1-5
CDR3: CATSDPGEDEQPQHF

V: TRBV6-1
J: TRBJ1-1
CDR3: CASTQGARTEAFF

V: TRBV30
J: TRBJ2-2
CDR3: CAWMARQNTSGNTGELFF

V: TRBV19
J: TRBJ2-7
CDR3: CASSSRGQPYEQYF

V: TRBV7-6
J: TRBJ1-1
CDR3: CASSPLRPDSSF

V: TRBV29-1
J: TRBJ1-3
CDR3: CSVEVPGNTIYF